This entry is about one T cell receptor (beta chain). Which antigen it targets is not known. Base qualities are not at hand, and no much larger clone is one base apart. This entry comes from a study of cytomegalovirus exposure and HLA in healthy donors (dated by TCRdb to the late 2010s). Notes on the research overall: According to an earlier analysis of 450 to 650 of the donors, 200 million or so T cells yielded over 90 million unique TCR beta sequences and more than 250 Gb of sequence data. An early release that covered fewer than 800 HLA-typed donors contained 250 to 350 gigabases of sequencing data and tens of millions of unique TCR sequences. Of the 300 to 400 genotyped donors, roughly 85% fell in the genetic ancestry cluster associated with self-reported Caucasian donors. The study aimed to test whether cataloging public T cell receptors could reveal signatures of past pathogen exposure. Using immunosequencing, the study profiled T cell repertoires from 666 subjects and related those repertoires to cytomegalovirus serostatus. In addition to the first cohort of roughly 700 subjects, a separate validation cohort of approximately 110 different subjects was used. High-throughput TCR immunosequencing, statistical association of individual TCRs with disease status, and machine learning were combined to predict cytomegalovirus infection status. In a later analysis, previously published TCR beta repertoires from 600 to 850 donors were re-analyzed and high-resolution HLA genotyping was added so that TCR occurrence patterns could be studied. The later analysis used no new phenotypic data to find candidate immune exposures, relying instead on TCR beta sequences and their occurrence across donors. An earlier analysis of several hundred of the donors applied high-throughput TCR beta sequencing to assess whether each TCR beta V gene segment acted as functional or pseudogenic. Donor age, sex, ethnicity and CMV serostatus were collected together with the repertoire data. Genome-wide SNP genotypes for about 65% of the roughly 670 donors were used in a later genetic analysis, which treated that subset as a discovery cohort. Every repertoire in the discovery cohort had been generated on one and the same sequencing platform. Both class I and class II loci were covered by HLA typing, at four-digit resolution. Typing coverage differed by locus: A, B, C, DRB1 and DQB1 were typed in roughly 620-630 donors, DQA1 in about 510, DPA1 in approximately 610, and DPB1 in 472. A handful of DR-DQ haplotypes were treated as single units for association and clustering because of strong linkage in the cohort. On average, roughly 200,000 unique TCR beta nucleotide sequences were sequenced per donor among 398 genotyped donors of the cohort, with 15% to 20% of those sequences being non-productive. Points the paper makes about the study in general: Strong co-occurrence of HLA alleles, especially DR and DQ, made assigning TCR associations to individual alleles difficult. Presence/absence analyses assumed roughly uniform sequencing depth across donors, an assumption that may not hold. In a later genetic analysis, fewer N-insertions in productive TCRs were reported among donors in an Asian-associated ancestry cluster than the approximately 630-donor mean. Specific HLA alleles were associated with 15,000 to 20,000 TCR beta sequences at a false discovery rate of 0.05 in a later analysis. Broadly in line with IMGT annotations, most TCR beta V segments showed up in productive rearrangements about 90% or about 30% of the time in an earlier analysis of 587 of the donors. In the study, about 150 TCR beta chains were listed as associated with cytomegalovirus. Seventeen rarely observed V segments, including chromosome 9 orphons, were excluded from the earlier analysis of some 590 of the donors because counts were too low. The sequencing pipeline was judged likely to have produced a cluster of highly shared sequence variants as a technical artifact. Most TCR sequences were observed very rarely across donors, whereas some public TCRs were present in many individuals. For the cohort, immune exposure information was limited to CMV serostatus. Because some donors lacked HLA typing at each locus, the association tests relied only on the typed subset. In vitro tests confirmed that three of the cytomegalovirus-associated TCR beta chains recognize cytomegalovirus antigens. The 87-base-pair reads could not distinguish some IMGT-functional V segments, including TRBV6-2 and TRBV6-3, so those segments were excluded. Linkage disequilibrium might explain the correlated functional status among segregating V segments, but an unknown experimental factor could not be excluded. A further reported finding was that TCR beta sequences accurately predicted the HLA-A and HLA-B alleles for most subjects in the first cohort. In a later analysis, HLA-associated TCR beta chains were found to be more clonally expanded and to have lower generation probabilities than equally common non-associated chains. In this cohort, only TCR beta chains were sequenced, and detectable features were limited by the absence of alpha or paired-chain data. An association between a missense DCLRE1C variant and V-gene and J-gene trimming of TCR beta chains was found in a later genetic analysis and replicated in an independent cohort. According to a later analysis, parvovirus B19, influenza, CMV and Epstein-Barr virus appeared linked to several top co-occurrence clusters. In a later analysis, TCR association rates were found to vary across HLA loci, with the most associated TCRs seen for DRB1 alleles and the fewest for HLA-C alleles. According to a later analysis, most CMV-associated TCR beta chains appeared to be HLA-restricted, and the HLA associations seemed to be driven largely by CMV exposure. The authors suggested that the approach could potentially be extended to other disease states and immunological phenotypes. The classifier was reported to diagnose cytomegalovirus status with high specificity and sensitivity in both the original cohort and the validation cohort.

In total, 500 to 700 healthy bone marrow donors made up the cohort. All cohort members were sampled while nominally healthy, although unrecorded immune exposures were likely present. The donor tested CMV seropositive and was one of the 289 seropositive cohort members. Each donor provided a peripheral blood sample, and peripheral blood mononuclear cells were used for TCR beta sequencing. The Qiagen DNeasy Blood Extraction Kit was used to extract genomic DNA from the blood cell samples. The germline V gene yields LGHNA for CDR1 and YNFKEQ for CDR2. The CDR3 runs 15 amino acids, cysteine and phenylalanine included. Solely the CDR3 DNA is kept, with 45 bases framed from the first base. The junction carries 9 bases between V and J, which are trimmed by 0 bases and 1 base respectively. Library preparation was by the immunoSEQ multiplex PCR assay. A mixture of 60 forward primers for TCR Vbeta segments and 13 reverse primers for TCR Jbeta segments was used in the multiplex PCR. A multiplex PCR assay on genomic DNA amplified the CDR3 region of rearranged TCR beta genes. Amplified TCR beta libraries were sequenced as 87-base-pair reads on the Illumina HiSeq System. From the authors' description of their analysis: In a later analysis, roughly 80 million unique TCR beta chains were counted across the 650 to 750 repertoires, and roughly 9.9 million of these chains were shared by at least two donors. A nearest-neighbor algorithm error-corrected the raw reads and collapsed the reads into unique sequences, merging closely related sequences to remove PCR and sequencing errors. To assign V, D and J gene segments, CDR3 sequences were aligned to IMGT reference sequences. Each retained sequence needed at least a six-nucleotide match to both a V gene segment and a J gene segment. Rearrangements were classified as productive when the CDR3 lacked stop codons and remained in frame with V and J, and all other rearrangements were classified as non-productive. CDR3 was defined according to IMGT convention as the region running from the second conserved V-encoded cysteine to the conserved J-encoded phenylalanine. In an earlier analysis of around 540 of the donors, sequences lacking an unambiguous match to a single V gene segment were excluded. In an earlier analysis of about 590 of the donors, a V segment was called functional when productive rearrangements were above 56.7%, and segregating when the standard deviation between donors exceeded 5%. To diagnose cytomegalovirus status from the catalog of TCR beta chain sequences, a statistical classification framework was built. In a later analysis, V and J genes were assigned by comparing TCR nucleotide sequences against IMGT/GENE-DB human TR gene sequences. Using the TCRdist pipeline, a later analysis assigned CDR3 sequences along with most-parsimonious VDJ recombination scenarios. In a later analysis, each TCR beta chain was defined by its CDR3 amino acid sequence together with its V-gene family, and reads lacking a unique V-gene family were excluded. To address suspected cross-contamination and a sequencing artifact, a later analysis removed over 500 highly shared, low-generation-probability nucleotide sequences. A later analysis calculated a clonal expansion index for each public chain from normalized within-repertoire ranks of inferred template counts. In a later analysis, generation probabilities were computed using a VDJ recombination model fitted to out-of-frame rearrangements, and the results were checked against IGoR. Hypergeometric tests were used in a later analysis to score TCR-TCR, TCR-HLA and TCR-CMV co-occurrence, with a repertoire-size bias correction applied to the TCR pairs. A later analysis estimated false discovery rates by permuting HLA or CMV assignments 20 times. In a later analysis, co-occurring TCRs were grouped with DBSCAN, and TCRdist sequence similarity was added when clustering was performed within HLA-allele-positive subsets. Repertoires with fewer than 30,000 or more than 120,000 public chains, plus five repertoires with anomalous nucleotide sharing, were excluded from co-occurrence clustering. The source is immuneACCESS, and TCRdb retained only in-frame sequences with V and J called. Part of the clones is not carried over; for the studies checked, unresolved V genes explain less than half of this, and the remainder is unexplained. V and J calls and clone size are given by that table; D and trimming were obtained from the DNA. The sample includes more than 100,000 clones, with roughly three fifths observed a single time. 10% of the sample goes to the ten largest clones.

This chain joins TRBV4-2 to TRBJ2-5; the best D guess is TRBD2, with 6 bases matching. The clonotype was recovered from a man aged 40-50 years in good health and CMV-seropositive. The sample comprised PBMCs. The bases read TGTGCCAGCAGCCAAGATGGAGGGCCCCAAGAGACCCAGTACTTC. Translated, this is CASSQDGGPQETQYF.